A selection of T cell receptor beta chains follows, all from one sample in a study of blood T cell repertoires in COVID-19. Sequencing used immunoSEQ multiplex PCR; TCRdb keeps in-frame clones, though not all of them. The sample gives tens of thousands of clones, roughly 85% of which show up once; around 4% is in the top ten. Sequencing used peripheral blood. The receptors come from a man between 60 and 70 years old with acute or convalescent COVID-19. The CDR3 runs from the conserved cysteine through the conserved F or W. Size is omitted from some rows. Given values are once, few, many or a class for expanded clones.

J | size | V | CDR3
TRBJ2-1 | NA | TRBV5-1 | CASSGDGQGVNEQFF
TRBJ2-3 | NA | TRBV19 | CASSIDHRGADTQYF
TRBJ2-5 | NA | TRBV24-1 | CATSGPREETQYF
TRBJ2-1 | once | TRBV11-2 | CASSFVWGGPEYNEQFF
TRBJ1-1 | once | TRBV2 | CASRAQVMNTEAFF
TRBJ1-5 | NA | TRBV25-1 | CASSAGGVILPQHF
TRBJ1-5 | NA | TRBV27 | CASSLQYNQPQHF
TRBJ1-1 | NA | TRBV7-9 | CASSGDRTRDTEAFF
TRBJ1-2 | NA | TRBV14 | CASSQGSPRGYTF
TRBJ1-2 | once | TRBV30 | CAWSAGDQYGYTF
TRBJ1-2 | NA | TRBV5-6 | CASSFGDGYTF
TRBJ2-7 | NA | TRBV4-3 | CASSQGLAVSYEQYF
TRBJ1-6 | NA | TRBV18 | CASSRTGTNNSPLHF
TRBJ1-1 | NA | TRBV6-5 | CASSRDRGNTEAFF
TRBJ1-5 | NA | TRBV19 | CASDRGLGQPQHF
TRBJ1-5 | NA | TRBV6-2/TRBV6-3 | CASSQKYSNQPQHF
TRBJ2-1 | NA | TRBV19 | CASSSGLSYNEQFF
TRBJ1-2 | NA | TRBV29-1 | CSVEEGQGYGYTF